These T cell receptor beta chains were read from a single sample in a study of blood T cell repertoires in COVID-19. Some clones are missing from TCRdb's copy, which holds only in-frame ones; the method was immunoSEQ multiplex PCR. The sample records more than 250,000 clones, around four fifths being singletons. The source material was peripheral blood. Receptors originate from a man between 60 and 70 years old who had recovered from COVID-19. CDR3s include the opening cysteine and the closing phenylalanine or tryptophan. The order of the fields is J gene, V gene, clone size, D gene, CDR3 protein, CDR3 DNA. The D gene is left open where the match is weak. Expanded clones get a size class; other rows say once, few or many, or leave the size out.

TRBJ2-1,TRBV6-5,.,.,CATFPSSYNEQFF,TGTGCCACCTTTCCGAGCTCCTACAATGAGCAGTTCTTC
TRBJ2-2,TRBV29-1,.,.,CSVDTKNTGELFF,TGCAGCGTCGACACGAAGAACACCGGGGAGCTGTTTTTT
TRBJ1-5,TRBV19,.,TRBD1,CASLGTGMGRGNQPQHF,TGTGCCAGTCTCGGGACAGGGATGGGTCGTGGCAATCAGCCCCAGCATTTT
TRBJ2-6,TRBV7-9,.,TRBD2,CASSPGLAFSGANVLTF,TGTGCCAGCAGCCCCGGACTAGCGTTCTCTGGGGCCAACGTCCTGACTTTC
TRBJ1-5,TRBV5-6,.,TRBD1,CASSRQGQGLSGYHF,TGTGCCAGCAGCCGACAAGGACAGGGGCTATCCGGTTATCATTTT
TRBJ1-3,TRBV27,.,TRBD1,CASRGPGTGEHTIYF,TGTGCCAGCAGGGGACCCGGGACAGGGGAACACACCATATATTTT
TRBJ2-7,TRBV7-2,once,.,CASSFQGNSYEQYF,TGTGCCAGCAGCTTTCAGGGAAACTCCTACGAGCAGTACTTC
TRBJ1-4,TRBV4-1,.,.,CASSQDSDTGRVKLFF,TGCGCCAGCAGCCAAGATAGTGATACAGGGCGGGTAAAACTGTTTTTT
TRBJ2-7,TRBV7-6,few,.,CASSTQTGISYEQYF,TGTGCCAGCAGCACCCAAACGGGTATCTCCTACGAGCAGTACTTC
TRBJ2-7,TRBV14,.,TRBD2,CASSQAQLAGEQYF,TGTGCTAGCAGCCAAGCCCAATTAGCGGGGGAGCAGTACTTC
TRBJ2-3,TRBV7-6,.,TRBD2,CASSQSLISGGSTDTQYF,TGTGCCAGCAGCCAATCCCTTATCAGCGGGGGTAGCACAGATACGCAGTATTTT
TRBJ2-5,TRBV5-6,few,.,CASSLTGVLGTQYF,TGTGCCAGCAGCTTAACCGGGGTATTAGGGACCCAGTACTTC
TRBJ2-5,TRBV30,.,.,CAWSVKETQYF,TGTGCCTGGAGTGTTAAAGAGACCCAGTACTTC
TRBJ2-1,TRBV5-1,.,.,CASSTAAGSTWDKQFF,TGCGCCAGCAGCACGGCCGCAGGGTCAACCTGGGATAAGCAGTTCTTC
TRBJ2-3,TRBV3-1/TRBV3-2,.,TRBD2,CASSQGEGLVRTDTQYF,TGTGCCAGCAGCCAAGGGGAGGGATTGGTTCGCACAGATACGCAGTATTTT
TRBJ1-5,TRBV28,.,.,CASTRPTLNQPQHF,TGTGCCAGCACCCGGCCGACACTCAATCAGCCCCAGCATTTT
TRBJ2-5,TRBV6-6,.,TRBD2,CASRTGLVFETQYF,TGTGCCAGCAGGACGGGACTAGTTTTTGAGACCCAGTACTTC
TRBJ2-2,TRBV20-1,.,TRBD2,CSASTSDTGELFF,TGCAGTGCTAGTACTAGCGACACCGGGGAGCTGTTTTTT
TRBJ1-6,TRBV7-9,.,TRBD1,CASSTSRQGYYNSPLHF,TGTGCCAGCAGCACCTCCCGACAGGGATACTATAATTCACCCCTCCACTTT
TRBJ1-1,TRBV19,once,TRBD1,CASSQKTGGMNTEAFF,TGTGCCAGTAGTCAAAAGACAGGGGGCATGAACACTGAAGCTTTCTTT
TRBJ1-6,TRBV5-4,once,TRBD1,CASSTTGVLNSPLHF,TGTGCCAGCAGCACAACAGGGGTACTCAATTCACCCCTCCACTTT
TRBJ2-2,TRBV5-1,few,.,CASSQELNTGELFF,TGCGCCAGCAGCCAGGAATTGAACACCGGGGAGCTGTTTTTT
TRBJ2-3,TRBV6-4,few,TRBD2,CASSEAGGRDTQYF,TGTGCCAGCAGTGAAGCGGGGGGAAGGGATACGCAGTATTTT
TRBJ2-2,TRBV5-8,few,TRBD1,CASSLGTGAGGELFF,TGTGCCAGCAGCTTGGGGACAGGGGCCGGCGGGGAGCTGTTTTTT
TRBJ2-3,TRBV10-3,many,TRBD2,CAISEDRNLAGPTNTQYF,TGTGCCATCAGTGAAGACCGAAATCTAGCGGGACCCACAAATACGCAGTATTTT
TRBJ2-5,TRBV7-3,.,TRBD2,CASSLGLRGGSETQYF,TGTGCCAGCAGCTTAGGGCTGCGGGGGGGCTCAGAGACCCAGTACTTC
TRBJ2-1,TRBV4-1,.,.,CASSQVLDEQFF,TGCGCCAGCAGCCAAGTCCTAGACGAGCAGTTCTTC
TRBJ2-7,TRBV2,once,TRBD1,CASSRTGREQYF,TGTGCCAGCAGCAGGACAGGGCGCGAGCAGTACTTC
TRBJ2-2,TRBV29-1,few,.,CSVEQGHGELFF,TGCAGCGTTGAACAGGGTCACGGGGAGCTGTTTTTT
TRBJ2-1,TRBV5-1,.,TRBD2,CASSKNPGLAGVSEQFF,TGCGCCAGCAGCAAGAACCCGGGACTAGCGGGAGTCAGTGAGCAGTTCTTC
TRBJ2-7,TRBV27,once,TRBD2,CASSLTSGSLSEQYF,TGTGCCAGCAGTTTAACTAGCGGGAGTTTATCCGAGCAGTACTTC
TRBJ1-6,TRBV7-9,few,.,CASSLHGVYNSPLHF,TGTGCCAGCAGCTTACACGGGGTCTATAATTCACCCCTCCACTTT
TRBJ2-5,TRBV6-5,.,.,CASSQGRVGGETQYF,TGTGCCAGCAGCCAAGGCAGGGTCGGAGGGGAGACCCAGTACTTC
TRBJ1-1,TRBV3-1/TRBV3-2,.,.,CASSQSDGLATEAFF,TGTGCCAGCAGCCAAAGTGACGGGTTGGCCACTGAAGCTTTCTTT
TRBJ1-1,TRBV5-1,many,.,CASASGGPRVLNTEAFF,TGCGCCAGCGCCTCCGGGGGGCCGCGGGTACTGAACACTGAAGCTTTCTTT
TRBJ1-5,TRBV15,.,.,CATSRDRIRRGNQPQHF,TGTGCCACCAGCAGAGATCGTATCCGCCGGGGCAATCAGCCCCAGCATTTT
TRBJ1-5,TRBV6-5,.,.,CASSQFQGGEHF,TGTGCCAGCAGTCAATTCCAGGGTGGTGAGCATTTT
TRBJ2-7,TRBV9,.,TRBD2,CASSDGTSGSYEQYF,TGTGCCAGCAGCGACGGGACTAGCGGGAGCTACGAGCAGTACTTC
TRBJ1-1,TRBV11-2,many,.,CASSLVRLNTEAFF,TGTGCCAGCAGCTTAGTTCGGTTGAACACTGAAGCTTTCTTT
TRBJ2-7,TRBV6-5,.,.,CASSYDWAASYEQYF,TGTGCCAGCAGTTACGATTGGGCTGCTTCCTACGAGCAGTACTTC
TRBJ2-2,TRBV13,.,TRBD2,CASSLAARREGRSYTGELFF,TGTGCCAGCAGCTTAGCGGCCCGGCGGGAGGGCCGATCGTACACCGGGGAGCTGTTTTTT
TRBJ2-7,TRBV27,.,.,CASKLSGATYEQYF,TGTGCCAGCAAGTTATCGGGGGCCACCTACGAGCAGTACTTC
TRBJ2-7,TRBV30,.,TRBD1,CASRTGSSYEQYF,TGTGCCTCCCGGACAGGGAGCTCCTACGAGCAGTACTTC
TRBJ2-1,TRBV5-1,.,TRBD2,CASSLWPSGGASSYNEQFF,TGCGCCAGCAGCTTGTGGCCTAGCGGGGGGGCCTCGTCCTACAATGAGCAGTTCTTC
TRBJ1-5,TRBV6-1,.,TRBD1,CASSEQGGFTPQHF,TGTGCCAGCAGTGAACAGGGGGGTTTTACGCCCCAGCATTTT
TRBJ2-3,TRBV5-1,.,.,CASSLLGSSSDTQYF,TGCGCCAGCAGCTTGTTGGGGAGTTCCTCAGATACGCAGTATTTT
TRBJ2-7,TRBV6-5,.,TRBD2,CASSYEGGNSRYEQYF,TGTGCCAGCAGTTACGAGGGAGGGAATTCCCGTTACGAGCAGTACTTC
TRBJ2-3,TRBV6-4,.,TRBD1,CASSGTGGTDTQYF,TGTGCCAGCAGTGGGACAGGGGGCACAGATACGCAGTATTTT
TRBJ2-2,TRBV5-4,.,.,CASSLGLASLKRGELFF,TGTGCCAGCAGCTTGGGCCTAGCGTCGTTGAAGCGGGGGGAGCTGTTTTTT
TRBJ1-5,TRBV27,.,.,CASSFRGGQPQHF,TGTGCCAGCAGTTTTAGGGGCGGTCAGCCCCAGCATTTT
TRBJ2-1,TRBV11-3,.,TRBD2,CASSLGASGNNEQFF,TGTGCCAGCAGCTTAGGGGCTAGCGGAAACAATGAGCAGTTCTTC
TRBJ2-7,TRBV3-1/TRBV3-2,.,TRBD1,CASSQVDRAEQYF,TGTGCCAGCAGCCAAGTGGACAGGGCCGAGCAGTACTTC
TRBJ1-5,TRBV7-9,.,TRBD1,CASSPGGLYQPQHF,TGTGCCAGCAGCCCAGGGGGCCTATATCAGCCCCAGCATTTT
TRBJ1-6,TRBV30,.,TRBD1,CAWSSTGGSSPLHF,TGTGCCTGGAGTTCGACAGGGGGCAGTTCACCCCTCCACTTT
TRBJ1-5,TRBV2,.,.,CASSDISVGNQPQHF,TGTGCCAGCAGTGATATCAGCGTCGGCAATCAGCCCCAGCATTTT
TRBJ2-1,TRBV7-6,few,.,CASSLASTGEQFF,TGTGCCAGCAGCTTAGCCTCGACGGGAGAGCAGTTCTTC
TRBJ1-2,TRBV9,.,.,CASSVESRGFRASYGYTF,TGTGCCAGCAGCGTAGAGTCCAGGGGATTTAGGGCTAGCTATGGCTACACCTTC
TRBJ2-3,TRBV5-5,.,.,CASSIATGTGTDTQYF,TGTGCCAGCAGCATTGCGACAGGGACTGGCACAGATACGCAGTATTTT
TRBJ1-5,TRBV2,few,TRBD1,CASSAGDRHNQPQHF,TGTGCCAGCAGTGCTGGGGACAGGCACAATCAGCCCCAGCATTTT